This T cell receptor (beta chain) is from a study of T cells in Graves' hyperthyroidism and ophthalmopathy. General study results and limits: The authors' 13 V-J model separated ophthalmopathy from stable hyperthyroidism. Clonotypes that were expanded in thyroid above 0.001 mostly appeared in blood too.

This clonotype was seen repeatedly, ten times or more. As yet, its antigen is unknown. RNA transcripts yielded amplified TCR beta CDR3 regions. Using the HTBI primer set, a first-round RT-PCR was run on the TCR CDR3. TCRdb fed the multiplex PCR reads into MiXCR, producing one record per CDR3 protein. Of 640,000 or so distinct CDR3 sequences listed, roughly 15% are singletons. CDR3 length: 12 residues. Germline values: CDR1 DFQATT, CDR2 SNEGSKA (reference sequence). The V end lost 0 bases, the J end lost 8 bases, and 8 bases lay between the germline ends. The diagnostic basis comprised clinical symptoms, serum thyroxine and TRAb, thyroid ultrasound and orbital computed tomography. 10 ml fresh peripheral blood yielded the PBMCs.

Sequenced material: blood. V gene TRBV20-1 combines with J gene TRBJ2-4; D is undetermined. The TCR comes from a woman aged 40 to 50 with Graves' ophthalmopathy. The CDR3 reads CSARDNTDIQYF. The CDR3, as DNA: TGCAGTGCTAGAGATAATACGGACATTCAGTACTTC.